The 3 T cell receptor beta chains below were found in one sample sequenced in a study of cytomegalovirus exposure and HLA in healthy donors. Both 60 Vbeta primers and 13 Jbeta primers went into the PCR. The assay was immunoSEQ multiplex PCR, and TCRdb's table has in-frame clones only and misses some. The repertoire consists of about 180,000 clones, with about 82% occurring once and the leading ten covering 1.5% to 2%. Specimen: PBMCs. Every receptor here comes from a man aged 18 to 30 in good health and CMV-seronegative.

This rearrangement joins TRBV11-3 to TRBJ2-3, with D possibly being TRBD2 (6 bases). The CDR3 spans 14 residues. The V and J ends lost 1 base and 3 bases respectively, with 8 bases between them. Germline V gene data show CDR1 as SGHNT and CDR2 as YENEEA. CDR3 region: CASSLAAGTDTQYF. For the CDR3, the DNA is TGTGCCAGCAGCTTAGCTGCGGGGACAGATACGCAGTATTTT.

The J gene is TRBJ2-7, the V gene TRBV7-2; 7 nucleotides line up with TRBD1. Germline V gene sequence: CDR1 SGHTA, CDR2 FQGNSA. V was clipped by 5 bases and J by 3 bases; unmatched bases: 4. The CDR3 consists of 13 residues. The CDR3 spells CASSHGTDYEQYF. The CDR3 bases are TGTGCCAGCAGCCACGGGACAGACTACGAGCAGTACTTC. The entire variable domain, with the rest obtained from reference TRBV7-2 and TRBJ2-7, is as follows: GAGVSQSPSNKVTEKGKDVELRCDPISGHTALYWYRQSLGQGLEFLIYFQGNSAPDKSGLPSDRFSAERTGGSVSTLTIQRTQQEDSAVYLCASSHGTDYEQYFGPGTRLTVT.

The rearrangement uses TRBV2 and TRBJ2-7; 11 bases are shared with TRBD2. J was trimmed by 7 bases and V by 8 bases; bases with no gene match: 13. Per germline, CDR1 SNHLY and CDR2 FYNNEI. The length of the CDR3 is 15 residues. CDR3 DNA: TGTGCCAGCCGGACTAGCGGGTCCCTGGGAGCGGAGCAGTACTTC. Translation: CASRTSGSLGAEQYF.